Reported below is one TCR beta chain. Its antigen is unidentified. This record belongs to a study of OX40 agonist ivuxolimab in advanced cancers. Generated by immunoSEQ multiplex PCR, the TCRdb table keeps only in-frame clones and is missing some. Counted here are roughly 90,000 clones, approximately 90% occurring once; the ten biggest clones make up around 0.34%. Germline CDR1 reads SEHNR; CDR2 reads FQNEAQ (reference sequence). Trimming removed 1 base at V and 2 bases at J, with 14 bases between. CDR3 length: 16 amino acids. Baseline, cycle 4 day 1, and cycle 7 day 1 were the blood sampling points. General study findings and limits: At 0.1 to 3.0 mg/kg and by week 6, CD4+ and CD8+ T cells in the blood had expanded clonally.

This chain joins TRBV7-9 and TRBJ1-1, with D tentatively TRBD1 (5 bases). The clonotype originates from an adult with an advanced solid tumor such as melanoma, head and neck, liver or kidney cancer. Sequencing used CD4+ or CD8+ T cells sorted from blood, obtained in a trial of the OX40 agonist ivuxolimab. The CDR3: CASSLDPGRSNTEAFF. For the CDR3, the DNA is TGTGCCAGCAGCTTAGACCCGGGACGGTCAAACACTGAAGCTTTCTTT. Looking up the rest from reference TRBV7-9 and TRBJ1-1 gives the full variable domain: DTGVSQNPRHKITKRGQNVTFRCDPISEHNRLYWYRQTLGQGPEFLTYFQNEAQLEKSRLLSDRFSAERPKGSFSTLEIQRTEQGDSAMYLCASSLDPGRSNTEAFFGQGTRLTVV.